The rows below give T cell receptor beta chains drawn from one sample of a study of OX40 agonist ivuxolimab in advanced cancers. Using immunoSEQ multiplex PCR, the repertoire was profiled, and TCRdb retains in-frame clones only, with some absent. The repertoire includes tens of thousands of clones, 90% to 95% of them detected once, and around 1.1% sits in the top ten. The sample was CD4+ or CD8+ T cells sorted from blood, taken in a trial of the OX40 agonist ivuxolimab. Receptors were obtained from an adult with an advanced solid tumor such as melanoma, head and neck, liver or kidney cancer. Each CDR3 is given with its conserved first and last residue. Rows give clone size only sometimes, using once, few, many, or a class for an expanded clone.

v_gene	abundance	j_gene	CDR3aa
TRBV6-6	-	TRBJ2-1	CASSPGTRNEQFF
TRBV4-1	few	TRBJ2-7	CASRRVAGAYEQYF
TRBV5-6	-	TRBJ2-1	CASSLITAGIGSHNEQFF
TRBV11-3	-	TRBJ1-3	CASSSYPVTGNTIYF
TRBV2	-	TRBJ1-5	CASSSDRNQPQHF
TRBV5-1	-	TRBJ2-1	CASSTTGTGEYNEQFF
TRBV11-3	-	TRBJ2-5	CASSLVTADHGSETQYF
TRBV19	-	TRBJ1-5	CASSKGGGNSNQPQHF
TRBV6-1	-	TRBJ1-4	CASSTGTGGEKLFF
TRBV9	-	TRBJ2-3	CASSVRETSGSTDTQYF
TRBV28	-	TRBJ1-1	CASSSYSALNTEAFF
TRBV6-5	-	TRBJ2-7	CASSYSRDYEQYF
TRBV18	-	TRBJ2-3	CASSPPSGRALIDTQYF
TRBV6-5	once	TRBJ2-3	CASKTSTDTQYF
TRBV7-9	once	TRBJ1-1	CASSFRRDLNTEAFF
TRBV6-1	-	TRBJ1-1	CASSEGIRAAFF
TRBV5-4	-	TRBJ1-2	CASSPGTAVNYGYTF
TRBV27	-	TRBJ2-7	CASSLDAGGPSEQYF
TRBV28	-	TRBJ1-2	CASSLTNYGYTF
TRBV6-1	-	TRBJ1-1	CASRSQGSTEAFF
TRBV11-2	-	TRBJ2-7	CASRVAGGSSYEQYF
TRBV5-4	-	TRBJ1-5	CASSLLRWMEQPQHF
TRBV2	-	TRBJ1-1	CASKTDGMNTEAFF
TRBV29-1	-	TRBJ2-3	CSCRASGASTDTQYF
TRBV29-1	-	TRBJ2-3	CSVQPGTSPTDTQYF
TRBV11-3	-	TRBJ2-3	CASSIGTGGSTDTQYF
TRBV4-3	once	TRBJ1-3	CASSQQTGVNTIYF
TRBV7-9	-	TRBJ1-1	CASSLQTGVNTEAFF
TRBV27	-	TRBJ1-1	CASSFTLGNTEAFF
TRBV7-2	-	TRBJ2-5	CASSFYGSFETQYF
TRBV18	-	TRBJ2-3	CASSPGHNTDTQYF
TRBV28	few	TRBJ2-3	CASSTVEGLGDTQYF
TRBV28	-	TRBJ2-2	CASSFLAGSTGELFF
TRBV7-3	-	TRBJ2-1	CASSQGIAGNNEQFF
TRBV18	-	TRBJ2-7	CASSRTDYEQYF
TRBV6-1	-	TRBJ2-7	CATRPLAGGYEQYF
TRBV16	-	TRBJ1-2	CASSQLQGLNYGYTF
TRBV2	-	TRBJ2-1	CASSDYPHNEQFF
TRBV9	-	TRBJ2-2	CASSPPVGGELFF
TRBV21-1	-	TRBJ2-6	CAKLPGQLSSGANVLTF
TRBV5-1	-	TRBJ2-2	CASSLPSSTGELFF
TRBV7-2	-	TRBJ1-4	CASSSFGSLGEKLFF
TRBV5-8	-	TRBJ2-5	CASSRTYRGETQYF
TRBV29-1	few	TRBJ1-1	CSVVTGMNTEAFF
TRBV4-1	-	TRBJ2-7	CASSPQEGFDEQYF
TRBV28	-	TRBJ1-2	CASSLGTGGSSSGYTF
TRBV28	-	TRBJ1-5	CASGAGDTNQPQHF
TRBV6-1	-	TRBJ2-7	CASSESLGQESYEQYF
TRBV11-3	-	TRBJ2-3	CASSLDQYGSRDTQYF
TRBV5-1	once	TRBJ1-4	CASSLLGGVNEKLFF
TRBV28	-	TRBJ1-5	CASRPADRVNQPQHF
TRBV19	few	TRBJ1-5	CASSPRQGQSMGRTQPQHF
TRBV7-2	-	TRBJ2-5	CASSSDFGRFETQYF
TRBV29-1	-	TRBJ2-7	CSVSGTSSYEQYF